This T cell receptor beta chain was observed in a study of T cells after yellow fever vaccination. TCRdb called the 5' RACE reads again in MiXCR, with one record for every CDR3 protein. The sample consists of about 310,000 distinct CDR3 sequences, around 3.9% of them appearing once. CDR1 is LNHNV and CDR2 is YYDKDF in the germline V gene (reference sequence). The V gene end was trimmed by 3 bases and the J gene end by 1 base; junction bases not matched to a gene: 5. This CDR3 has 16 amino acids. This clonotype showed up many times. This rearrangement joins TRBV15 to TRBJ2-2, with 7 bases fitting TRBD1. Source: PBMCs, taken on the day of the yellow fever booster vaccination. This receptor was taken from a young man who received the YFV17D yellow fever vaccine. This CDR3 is CATSSAGTVNTGELFF. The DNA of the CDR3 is TGTGCCACCAGCAGCGCCGGGACAGTGAACACCGGGGAGCTGTTTTTT.